These 3 T cell receptor beta chains originate from one sample sequenced in a study of T-cell memory formation after mild COVID-19. In TCRdb, the 5' RACE reads were re-called with MiXCR into one record per CDR3 protein. The sample shows 250,000 to 350,000 distinct CDR3 sequences, 16% of them seen only once. Input material: PBMCs or a T cell subset sorted from them (not recorded which). All receptors come from a man aged 18 to 30 who had mild COVID-19 (a few samples of this study predate the infection). Cell type and time point are not known.

This clonotype has more than one count but fewer than ten. This rearrangement joins TRBV9 to TRBJ1-6; D may be TRBD1 (5 bases). This CDR3 region has 15 residues. The V end lost 3 bases, the J end lost 9 bases, and 16 bases lay between the germline ends. The V gene's germline CDR1 is SGDLS and CDR2 YYNGEE. CDR3 amino acids: CASSEAVGEISPLHF. DNA of the CDR3: TGTGCCAGCAGCGAAGCGGTAGGGGAAATTTCACCCCTCCACTTT.

This clonotype was seen more than once but under ten times. The J gene is TRBJ1-2, the V gene TRBV4-1, with TRBD1 matching 8 bases. The CDR3 is made up of 14 amino acids. CDR1 and CDR2 from the germline V gene are MGHRA and YSYEKL. Unmatched junction bases numbered 6, after V lost 3 bases and J lost 6 bases. The CDR3 region is CASSQRTGRDGYTF. In nucleotides, the CDR3 is TGCGCCAGCAGCCAGAGGACAGGGCGGGATGGCTACACCTTC.

J is TRBJ1-6 and V is TRBV6-5; possibly TRBD1 for D (5 bases). Germline V gene lookup returns CDR1 MNHEY and CDR2 SVGAGI. V lost 2 bases to trimming and J lost 9 bases, with 14 bases between them. This CDR3 has 15 residues. The CDR3 spells CASSYANGGGSPLHF. The DNA for the CDR3 is TGTGCCAGCAGTTACGCAAACGGGGGGGGTTCACCCCTCCACTTT.